This T cell receptor (beta chain) was found in a study of T cell responses to AZD1222 COVID-19 vaccine. At the level of the study: Pooling covered second doses at about 4 or about 12 weeks.

Libraries were prepared by immunoSEQ multiplex PCR; TCRdb keeps only in-frame clonotypes and omits some of them. The sample includes approximately 120,000 clones, 89% seen only once; the top ten take approximately 4.5%. Broader study findings: Increased Spike-specific TCR breadth and depth were observed after two AZD1222 doses. Repertoire sampling happened only post peak T cell response. The donor cohort was predominantly white British with a female majority, and clonal diversity may have been underestimated.

The CDR3 is 15 residues long. Germline V gene data show CDR1 as SGHRS and CDR2 as YFSETQ. Trimming pared 6 bases from V and 2 bases from J, leaving 18 bases between. With respect to this clone: Its antigen is as yet unknown.

The source was peripheral blood, collected on day 0 of AZD1222 vaccination. The source of this sequence is an adult in good health. This chain links TRBV5-1 with TRBJ2-7; possible D gene TRBD1, 5 bases. CDR3 sequence: CASTPFTGATYEQYF. The CDR3 nucleotides are TGCGCCAGCACCCCCTTTACTGGGGCTACCTACGAGCAGTACTTC.